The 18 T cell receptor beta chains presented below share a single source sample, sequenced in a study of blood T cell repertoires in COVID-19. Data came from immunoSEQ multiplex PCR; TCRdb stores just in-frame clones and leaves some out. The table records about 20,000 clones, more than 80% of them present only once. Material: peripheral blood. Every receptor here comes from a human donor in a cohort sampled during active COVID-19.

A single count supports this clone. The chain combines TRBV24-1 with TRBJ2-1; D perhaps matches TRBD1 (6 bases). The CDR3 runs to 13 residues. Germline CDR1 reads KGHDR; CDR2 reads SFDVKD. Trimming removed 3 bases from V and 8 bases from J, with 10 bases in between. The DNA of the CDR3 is TGTGCCACCAGTGATCCGACAGGCCATGAGCAGTTCTTC. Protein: CATSDPTGHEQFF.

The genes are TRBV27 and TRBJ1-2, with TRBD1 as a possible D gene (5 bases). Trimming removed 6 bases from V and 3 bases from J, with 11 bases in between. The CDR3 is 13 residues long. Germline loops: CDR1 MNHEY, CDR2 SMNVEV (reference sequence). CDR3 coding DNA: TGTGCCAGCAGGCAGGGACTTTACTATGGCTACACCTTC. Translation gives CASRQGLYYGYTF.

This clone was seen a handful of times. This CDR3 is CATSGGGFGNQPQHF. The CDR3 DNA sequence: TGTGCCACCAGCGGAGGAGGCTTTGGCAATCAGCCCCAGCATTTT. The chain links TRBV24-1 to TRBJ1-5, with D unclear. The CDR3 spans 15 residues. V was pared by 7 bases and J by 2 bases, with 14 bases between. The V gene's germline CDR1 is KGHDR and CDR2 SFDVKD.

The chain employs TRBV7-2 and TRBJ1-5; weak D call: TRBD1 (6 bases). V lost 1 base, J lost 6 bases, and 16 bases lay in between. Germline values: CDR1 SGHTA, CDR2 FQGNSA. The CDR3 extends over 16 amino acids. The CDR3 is CASSLGGGGAGQPQHF. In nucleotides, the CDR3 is TGTGCCAGCAGCTTAGGAGGGGGGGGCGCAGGTCAGCCCCAGCATTTT.

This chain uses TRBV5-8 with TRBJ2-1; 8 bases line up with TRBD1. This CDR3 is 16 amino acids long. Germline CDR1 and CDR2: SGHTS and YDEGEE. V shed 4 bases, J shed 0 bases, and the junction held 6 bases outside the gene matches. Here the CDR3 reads CASSRRDRGSYNEQFF. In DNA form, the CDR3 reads TGTGCCAGCAGCAGAAGAGACAGGGGCTCCTACAATGAGCAGTTCTTC.

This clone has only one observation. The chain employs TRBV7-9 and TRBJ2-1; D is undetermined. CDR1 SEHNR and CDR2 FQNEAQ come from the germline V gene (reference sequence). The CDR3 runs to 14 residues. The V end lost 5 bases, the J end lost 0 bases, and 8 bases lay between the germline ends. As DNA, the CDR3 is TGTGCCAGCAGCCGCCAGGACTCCTACAATGAGCAGTTCTTC. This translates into CASSRQDSYNEQFF.

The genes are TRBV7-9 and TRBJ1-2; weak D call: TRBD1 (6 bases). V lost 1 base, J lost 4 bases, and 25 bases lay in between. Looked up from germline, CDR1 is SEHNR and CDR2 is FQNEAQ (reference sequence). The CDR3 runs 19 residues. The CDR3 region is CASSLGGGLNEGGLYGYTF. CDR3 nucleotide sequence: TGTGCCAGCAGCTTAGGCGGGGGCCTCAATGAGGGTGGCCTCTATGGCTACACCTTC.

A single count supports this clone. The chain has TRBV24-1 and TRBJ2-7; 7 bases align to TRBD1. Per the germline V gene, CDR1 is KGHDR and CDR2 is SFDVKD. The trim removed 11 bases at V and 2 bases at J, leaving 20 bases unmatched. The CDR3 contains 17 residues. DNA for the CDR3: TGTGCCAATGACGAGGGAGAAGCCGGGACAGACCCCTACGAGCAGTACGTC. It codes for CANDEGEAGTDPYEQYV.

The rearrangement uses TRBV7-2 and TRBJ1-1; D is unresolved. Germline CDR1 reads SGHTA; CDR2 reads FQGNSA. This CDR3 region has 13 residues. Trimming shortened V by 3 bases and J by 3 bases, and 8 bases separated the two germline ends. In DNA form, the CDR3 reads TGTGCCAGCAGCTTCGAGAGGGACACTGAAGCTTTCTTT. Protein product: CASSFERDTEAFF.

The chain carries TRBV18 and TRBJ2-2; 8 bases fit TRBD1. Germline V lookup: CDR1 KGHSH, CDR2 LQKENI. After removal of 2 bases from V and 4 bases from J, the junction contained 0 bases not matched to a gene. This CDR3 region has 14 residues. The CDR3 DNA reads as TGTGCCAGCTCACCAGGACAGGGCACCGGGGAGCTGTTTTTT. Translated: CASSPGQGTGELFF.

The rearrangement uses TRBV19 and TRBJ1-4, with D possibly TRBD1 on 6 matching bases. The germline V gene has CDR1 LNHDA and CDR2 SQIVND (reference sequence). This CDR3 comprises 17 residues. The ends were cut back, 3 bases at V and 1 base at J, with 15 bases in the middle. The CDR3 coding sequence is TGTGCCAGTAGTATCCGATCCAGGGGAAAAACTAATGAAAAACTGTTTTTT. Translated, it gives CASSIRSRGKTNEKLFF.

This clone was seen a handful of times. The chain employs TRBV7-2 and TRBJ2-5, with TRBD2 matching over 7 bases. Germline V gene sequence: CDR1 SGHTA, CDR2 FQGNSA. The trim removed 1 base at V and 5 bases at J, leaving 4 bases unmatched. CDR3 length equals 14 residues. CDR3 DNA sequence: TGTGCCAGCAGCTTAGTGACTAGCCTCGAGACCCAGTACTTC. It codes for CASSLVTSLETQYF.

This CDR3 reads CASVFDRNTEAFF. CDR3 DNA sequence: TGTGCCAGCGTTTTCGATAGGAACACTGAAGCTTTCTTT. The chain has TRBV11-2 and TRBJ1-1, with D unresolved. The CDR3 length is 13 residues. CDR1 and CDR2 from the germline V gene are SGHAT and FQNNGV. Trimming left V 8 bases short and J 1 base short, with 11 bases between.

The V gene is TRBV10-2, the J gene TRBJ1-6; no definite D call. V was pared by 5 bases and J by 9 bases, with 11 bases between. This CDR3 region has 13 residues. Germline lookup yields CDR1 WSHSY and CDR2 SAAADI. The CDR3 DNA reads TGCGCCAGCAGTAGTACAGATTCTTCACCCCTCCACTTT. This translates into CASSSTDSSPLHF.

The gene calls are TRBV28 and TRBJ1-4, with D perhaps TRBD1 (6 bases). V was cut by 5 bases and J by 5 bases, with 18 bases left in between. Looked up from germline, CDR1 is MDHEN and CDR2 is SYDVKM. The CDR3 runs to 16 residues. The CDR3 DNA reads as TGTGCCAGCAGTCCCCGAGGGCTGAGGGGGAATGAAAAACTGTTTTTT. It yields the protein CASSPRGLRGNEKLFF.

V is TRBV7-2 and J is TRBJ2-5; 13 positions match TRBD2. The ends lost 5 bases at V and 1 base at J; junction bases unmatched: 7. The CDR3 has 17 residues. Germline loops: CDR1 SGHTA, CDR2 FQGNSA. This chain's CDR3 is CASSPGGLAGAQETQYF. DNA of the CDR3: TGTGCCAGCAGCCCAGGCGGACTAGCGGGGGCCCAAGAGACCCAGTACTTC.

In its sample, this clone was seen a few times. The CDR3 reads CASMALGRISSYEQYF. The DNA of the CDR3 is TGTGCCAGCATGGCCCTCGGCAGGATAAGCTCCTACGAGCAGTACTTC. The chain recombines TRBV2 with TRBJ2-7; unclear D gene. The CDR3 has 16 residues. The germline CDR1 and CDR2 sequences are SNHLY and FYNNEI. Deletions cut 7 bases from V and 0 bases from J, with 19 bases between.

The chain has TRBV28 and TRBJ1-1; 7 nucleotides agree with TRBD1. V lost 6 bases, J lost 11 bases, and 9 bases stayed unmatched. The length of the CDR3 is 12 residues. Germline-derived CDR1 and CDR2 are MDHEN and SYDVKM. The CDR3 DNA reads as TGTGCCAGCAGCCGTCTCGGACAGGACGCTTTCTTT. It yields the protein CASSRLGQDAFF. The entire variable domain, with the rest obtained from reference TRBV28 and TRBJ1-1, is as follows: DVKVTQSSRYLVKRTGEKVFLECVQDMDHENMFWYRQDPGLGLRLIYFSYDVKMKEKGDIPEGYSVSREKKERFSLILESASTNQTSMYLCASSRLGQDAFFGQGTRLTVV.